This entry is about one T cell receptor (beta chain). Data came from immunoSEQ multiplex PCR; TCRdb stores just in-frame clones and leaves some out. The data show about 120,000 clones, roughly 84% seen once. The sample belongs to a study of blood T cell repertoires in COVID-19. With 2 bases clipped from V and 5 bases from J, the junction kept 0 bases outside the gene matches. In germline, CDR1 is MNHEY, CDR2 SMNVEV (reference sequence). This CDR3 contains 13 residues. Sample: PBMCs or T cells enriched from blood (not recorded which). This TCR derives from a woman under 40 who had recovered from COVID-19. This chain links TRBV27 with TRBJ1-5; 7 bases are a match to TRBD1. CDR3 DNA: TGTGCCAGCAGTTTAAGGGGGCATCAGCCCCAGCATTTT. Protein sequence: CASSLRGHQPQHF.